This T cell receptor (beta chain) was recorded in a study of Ad26.COV2.S vaccination and SARS-CoV-2 variants (dated by TCRdb to about 2021). Describing the broader study: Vaccine-arm donors were drawn from COV1001, a multicentre, randomized, double-blind, placebo-controlled phase I-IIa trial of Ad26.COV2.S in healthy adults. The TCR-sequenced set comprised about 32 samples: some 19 Ad26.COV2.S vaccine recipients, 5 placebo recipients and 8 SARS-CoV-2 convalescent individuals. Investigators did not know the trial group allocation while performing experiments and assessing outcomes. TCRbeta repertoire sequencing served as the tool for gauging how specific and how broad the SARS-CoV-2-reactive T cell receptors were following Ad26.COV2.S vaccination. Dosing of Ad26.COV2.S was intramuscular, at either 5x10^10 or 1x10^11 viral particles, delivered as one shot or as two shots spaced 56 days apart. Trial participants were randomized into five groups of five: low-dose or high-dose Ad26.COV2.S given once or twice, or placebo on both occasions. Results and caveats for the whole study, not just this receptor: The study lacked the statistical power to compare responses across vaccine doses or regimens. The authors noted that the TCR breadth and depth analyses may have underestimated total T cell responses. Higher spike-specific TCR breadth was observed in Ad26.COV2.S recipients than in placebo recipients (P = 0.0014). Vaccine and placebo recipients had similar non-spike TCR breadth, a finding consistent with the vaccine containing only spike. Substantial breadth of spike-specific CD8+ and CD4+ T cell responses was reported after vaccination.

TCRbeta CDR3 regions were sequenced with the immunoSEQ Assay. After extraction, genomic DNA underwent amplification by bias-controlled multiplex PCR, followed by high-throughput sequencing. Concerning the study's data processing: To quantify the absolute abundance of every unique TCRbeta CDR3 region, sequences were collapsed and filtered. T cell fraction was estimated by normalizing TCRbeta template counts to usable DNA, which was measured by amplifying reference genes present in all nucleated cells. Repertoire TCRs were annotated as SARS-CoV-2-specific when V gene, CDR3 amino acid sequence and J gene were exactly matched to a known reactive TCR set. The reference SARS-CoV-2 TCR set was derived from MIRA and filtered for enrichment in COVID-19-positive ImmuneCODE repertoires, a step that removed public or cross-reactive TCRs. Using the MIRA antigens, annotated TCRs were further analysed by specific ORF or by position within an ORF. Depth was the summed frequency of annotated unique rearrangements, while breadth was defined as annotated unique rearrangements over total unique productive rearrangements. Group comparisons of TCR breadth used two-sided Wilcoxon rank-sum tests. Entries here come from immuneACCESS through TCRdb and include only in-frame sequences with V and J called. Some clones fail to appear in such tables; in the studies checked, an unresolved V gene covers under half of the shortfall, and the cause of the remainder is unknown. V and J calls and clone size are as listed in that table; D and trimming were resolved from the DNA. The table for this sample lists about 410,000 clones; more than 85% of them were counted only once. The ten largest clonotypes hold around 3.4% of the sample.

Comments on this clone: Its target antigen remains unknown. No base quality information exists; no much larger clone differs at one position.

The meaning of the sample's treatment or condition label: roughly 20 received Ad26.COV2.S at low or high dose, single or two shots; 5 received placebo; per-sample allocation not given. Repertoires of vaccine and placebo recipients were sequenced from samples collected on day 63 after the first injection. In Cohort 1b, 25 to 30 adults aged 18-55 years were enrolled at a single site in Boston, USA, between 29 July and 7 August 2020. Ad26.COV2.S was a replication-incompetent adenovirus type 26 vector expressing a prefusion-stabilized SARS-CoV-2 spike protein from the original Wuhan strain. The junction shows trimming of 2 bases on V and 0 bases on J, plus 7 bases between the germline ends. The germline V gene supplies CDR1 MDHEN and CDR2 SYDVKM. The CDR3 holds 14 amino acids from the cysteine to the phenylalanine. The kept DNA is CDR3 alone, 42 bases in frame from the first base.

The V and J segments used are TRBV28 and TRBJ1-1; no D gene can be assigned with confidence. This TCR was recovered from a person between 18 and 65 years old who received the Ad26.COV2.S COVID-19 vaccine or a placebo. The sequences come from peripheral blood, collected in a trial of Ad26.COV2.S vaccine versus placebo. In nucleotide form, the sequence is TGTGCCAGCAGTTTACGGAACATGAACACTGAAGCTTTCTTT. Translation gives CASSLRNMNTEAFF.